These T cell receptor beta chains were read from a single sample in a study of sequential checkpoint blockade in melanoma. Profiled with immunoSEQ multiplex PCR; TCRdb holds only in-frame clones, not every one. This sample has roughly 20,000 clones, with about 86% found just once. Material: CD8+ T cells sorted from blood (inferred from file names), obtained from a patient given nivolumab and ipilimumab in sequence. All receptors derive from a human donor with melanoma. Both conserved end residues are part of each CDR3. The order of the fields is J gene, V gene, D gene, clone size, CDR3 protein, CDR3 DNA. D genes are given only for firm matches. Size values are once, few and many counts, or a class for expanded clones, and some rows have none.

j_gene: TRBJ1-2
v_gene: TRBV7-9
d_gene: .
abundance: .
CDR3aa: CASSLDQGSRLAGYTF
CDR3nt: TGTGCCAGCAGCTTAGACCAGGGGAGTCGATTGGCTGGCTACACCTTC

j_gene: TRBJ1-2
v_gene: TRBV7-9
d_gene: TRBD1
abundance: .
CDR3aa: CASSLAEPGGTF
CDR3nt: TGTGCCAGCAGCTTAGCTGAGCCAGGGGGCACCTTC

j_gene: TRBJ1-5
v_gene: TRBV28
d_gene: TRBD1
abundance: .
CDR3aa: CASSRTGVGNQPQHF
CDR3nt: TGTGCCAGCAGCCGGACAGGGGTCGGCAATCAGCCCCAGCATTTT

j_gene: TRBJ2-7
v_gene: TRBV30
d_gene: .
abundance: .
CDR3aa: CAWNQGGDEQYF
CDR3nt: TGTGCCTGGAATCAGGGGGGTGACGAGCAGTACTTC

j_gene: TRBJ2-7
v_gene: TRBV7-9
d_gene: .
abundance: .
CDR3aa: CASSYPGQYEQYF
CDR3nt: TGTGCCAGCAGCTACCCCGGACAGTACGAGCAGTACTTC

j_gene: TRBJ2-7
v_gene: TRBV4-1
d_gene: TRBD2
abundance: .
CDR3aa: CASSQDFGRVGSYEQYF
CDR3nt: TGCGCCAGCAGCCAAGATTTCGGGAGGGTAGGCTCCTACGAGCAGTACTTC

j_gene: TRBJ1-5
v_gene: TRBV19
d_gene: .
abundance: .
CDR3aa: CASSWAGYSNQPQHF
CDR3nt: TGTGCCAGTAGTTGGGCAGGCTATAGCAATCAGCCCCAGCATTTT

j_gene: TRBJ1-6
v_gene: TRBV7-6
d_gene: .
abundance: .
CDR3aa: CASSAFGAPLHF
CDR3nt: TGTGCCAGCAGCGCCTTCGGAGCACCCCTCCACTTT

j_gene: TRBJ2-7
v_gene: TRBV7-8
d_gene: .
abundance: .
CDR3aa: CASSGAEQYF
CDR3nt: TGTGCCAGCAGCGGGGCCGAGCAGTACTTC

j_gene: TRBJ1-1
v_gene: TRBV11-2
d_gene: .
abundance: once
CDR3aa: CASSLGWGGEAFF
CDR3nt: TGTGCCAGCAGCTTAGGCTGGGGCGGTGAAGCTTTCTTT

j_gene: TRBJ1-2
v_gene: TRBV6-1
d_gene: .
abundance: .
CDR3aa: CASSALLGGTDGDGYTF
CDR3nt: TGTGCCAGCAGTGCCCTCTTGGGGGGAACCGACGGTGATGGCTACACCTTC

j_gene: TRBJ1-6
v_gene: TRBV28
d_gene: .
abundance: .
CDR3aa: CASSADNSPLHF
CDR3nt: TGTGCCAGCAGTGCAGATAATTCACCCCTCCACTTT

j_gene: TRBJ2-5
v_gene: TRBV4-2
d_gene: TRBD2
abundance: .
CDR3aa: CASSQVAGEQETQYF
CDR3nt: TGTGCCAGCAGCCAGGTAGCGGGAGAGCAAGAGACCCAGTACTTC

j_gene: TRBJ2-1
v_gene: TRBV19
d_gene: TRBD2
abundance: large
CDR3aa: CASSITSGEYNEQFF
CDR3nt: TGTGCCAGTAGTATTACTAGCGGGGAGTACAATGAGCAGTTCTTC

j_gene: TRBJ2-2
v_gene: TRBV29-1
d_gene: TRBD2
abundance: .
CDR3aa: CSVGGTSGSLVTGELFF
CDR3nt: TGCAGCGTTGGGGGGACTAGCGGGAGTCTAGTCACCGGGGAGCTGTTTTTT

j_gene: TRBJ1-5
v_gene: TRBV28
d_gene: .
abundance: once
CDR3aa: CASNTGNQPQHF
CDR3nt: TGTGCCAGCAATACGGGCAATCAGCCCCAGCATTTT

j_gene: TRBJ2-2
v_gene: TRBV19
d_gene: .
abundance: .
CDR3aa: CAVSSGVTGELFF
CDR3nt: TGTGCCGTCTCTTCAGGGGTGACCGGGGAGCTGTTTTTT

j_gene: TRBJ2-1
v_gene: TRBV29-1
d_gene: .
abundance: .
CDR3aa: CSVVDRSSNEQFF
CDR3nt: TGCAGCGTTGTCGACAGGTCATCCAATGAGCAGTTCTTC

j_gene: TRBJ2-1
v_gene: TRBV28
d_gene: TRBD2
abundance: .
CDR3aa: CASSFGTSGSGNEQFF
CDR3nt: TGTGCCAGCAGTTTTGGGACTAGCGGGAGTGGCAATGAGCAGTTCTTC

j_gene: TRBJ2-7
v_gene: TRBV27
d_gene: TRBD2
abundance: .
CDR3aa: CASSQGTIPQYF
CDR3nt: TGTGCCAGCAGTCAAGGGACTATCCCCCAGTACTTC

j_gene: TRBJ1-5
v_gene: TRBV5-6
d_gene: .
abundance: once
CDR3aa: CASSYLNQPQHF
CDR3nt: TGTGCCAGCAGCTACCTAAATCAGCCCCAGCATTTT

j_gene: TRBJ2-7
v_gene: TRBV5-6
d_gene: .
abundance: .
CDR3aa: CASSLGLVTDF
CDR3nt: TGTGCCAGCAGCTTGGGACTAGTGACCGACTTC

j_gene: TRBJ1-2
v_gene: TRBV28
d_gene: TRBD1
abundance: .
CDR3aa: CASTPDRGTNYGYTF
CDR3nt: TGTGCCAGCACTCCGGACAGGGGAACAAACTATGGCTACACCTTC

j_gene: TRBJ1-2
v_gene: TRBV27
d_gene: .
abundance: .
CDR3aa: CASSLQGYAYGYTF
CDR3nt: TGTGCCAGCAGTTTACAGGGATACGCGTATGGCTACACCTTC

j_gene: TRBJ2-7
v_gene: TRBV10-1
d_gene: TRBD1
abundance: few
CDR3aa: CASSELRTGGEQYF
CDR3nt: TGCGCCAGCAGTGAGCTTCGGACAGGGGGCGAGCAGTACTTC

j_gene: TRBJ2-6
v_gene: TRBV9
d_gene: .
abundance: once
CDR3aa: CASSVGVSGHSSGANVLTF
CDR3nt: TGTGCCAGCAGCGTAGGAGTTTCGGGACACAGCTCTGGGGCCAACGTCCTGACTTTC

j_gene: TRBJ1-5
v_gene: TRBV27
d_gene: .
abundance: .
CDR3aa: CASSTLQDSNQPQHF
CDR3nt: TGTGCCAGCAGTACCCTACAGGACAGCAATCAGCCCCAGCATTTT

j_gene: TRBJ2-5
v_gene: TRBV27
d_gene: TRBD2
abundance: .
CDR3aa: CAIGRGGETQYF
CDR3nt: TGTGCCATCGGGAGGGGGGGAGAGACCCAGTACTTC

j_gene: TRBJ2-1
v_gene: TRBV14
d_gene: TRBD2
abundance: .
CDR3aa: CASSQGLAGGYEQFF
CDR3nt: TGTGCCAGCAGCCAAGGGCTAGCGGGAGGGTATGAGCAGTTCTTC

j_gene: TRBJ2-2
v_gene: TRBV28
d_gene: TRBD2
abundance: .
CDR3aa: CASSWTSGYTGELFF
CDR3nt: TGTGCCAGCAGTTGGACTAGCGGTTACACCGGGGAGCTGTTTTTT

j_gene: TRBJ2-7
v_gene: TRBV7-8
d_gene: .
abundance: .
CDR3aa: CASSLTWGRANEQYF
CDR3nt: TGTGCCAGCAGCTTAACCTGGGGCAGGGCCAACGAGCAGTACTTC

j_gene: TRBJ1-5
v_gene: TRBV7-8
d_gene: .
abundance: .
CDR3aa: CASSSADISNQPQHF
CDR3nt: TGTGCCAGCAGCTCCGCGGACATTAGCAATCAGCCCCAGCATTTT

j_gene: TRBJ2-1
v_gene: TRBV2
d_gene: TRBD1
abundance: .
CDR3aa: CASSDRDRGRNEQFF
CDR3nt: TGTGCCAGCAGTGATCGGGACAGGGGCCGCAATGAGCAGTTCTTC

j_gene: TRBJ1-5
v_gene: TRBV27
d_gene: .
abundance: .
CDR3aa: CASSLNGYNQPQHF
CDR3nt: TGTGCCAGCAGTTTAAACGGTTACAATCAGCCCCAGCATTTT

j_gene: TRBJ1-1
v_gene: TRBV4-1
d_gene: .
abundance: .
CDR3aa: CASKQWDNPNTEAFF
CDR3nt: TGCGCCAGCAAACAGTGGGACAACCCGAACACTGAAGCTTTCTTT

j_gene: TRBJ1-1
v_gene: TRBV27
d_gene: TRBD1
abundance: .
CDR3aa: CASSTRQGEGAEAFF
CDR3nt: TGTGCCAGCAGTACCCGACAGGGGGAAGGGGCTGAAGCTTTCTTT

j_gene: TRBJ2-5
v_gene: TRBV7-7
d_gene: .
abundance: .
CDR3aa: CASSLPGLQETQYF
CDR3nt: TGTGCTAGCAGCTTGCCGGGACTGCAAGAGACCCAGTACTTC

j_gene: TRBJ1-2
v_gene: TRBV5-8
d_gene: TRBD1
abundance: .
CDR3aa: CASSLSFDREVDYGYTF
CDR3nt: TGTGCCAGCAGCTTGTCCTTCGACAGGGAGGTTGACTATGGCTACACCTTC

j_gene: TRBJ1-5
v_gene: TRBV6-5
d_gene: .
abundance: .
CDR3aa: CASSSGRSMNQPQHF
CDR3nt: TGTGCCAGCAGTTCGGGGAGATCGATGAATCAGCCCCAGCATTTT

j_gene: TRBJ2-1
v_gene: TRBV5-1
d_gene: TRBD2
abundance: once
CDR3aa: CASSLWLAGGHNEQFF
CDR3nt: TGCGCCAGCAGCTTGTGGCTAGCGGGGGGACACAATGAGCAGTTCTTC

j_gene: TRBJ2-7
v_gene: TRBV5-1
d_gene: TRBD1
abundance: .
CDR3aa: CASSSKRTGAYEQYF
CDR3nt: TGCGCCAGCAGCTCCAAACGGACAGGGGCCTACGAGCAGTACTTC

j_gene: TRBJ2-2
v_gene: TRBV28
d_gene: TRBD2
abundance: .
CDR3aa: CAPKFGTSGTGELFF
CDR3nt: TGTGCTCCCAAGTTTGGGACTAGCGGCACCGGGGAGCTGTTTTTT

j_gene: TRBJ2-2
v_gene: TRBV7-9
d_gene: .
abundance: .
CDR3aa: CASSLTYSGYTGELFF
CDR3nt: TGTGCCAGCAGCTTAACTTACTCAGGATACACCGGGGAGCTGTTTTTT

j_gene: TRBJ1-1
v_gene: TRBV6-1
d_gene: .
abundance: .
CDR3aa: CASPDYTEAFF
CDR3nt: TGTGCCAGTCCTGACTACACTGAAGCTTTCTTT

j_gene: TRBJ2-1
v_gene: TRBV6-6
d_gene: .
abundance: once
CDR3aa: CASSYLPRGSYNEQFF
CDR3nt: TGTGCCAGCAGTTACCTTCCCCGAGGTTCCTACAATGAGCAGTTCTTC

j_gene: TRBJ2-7
v_gene: TRBV28
d_gene: TRBD2
abundance: .
CDR3aa: CASSGLAGGYGYEQYF
CDR3nt: TGTGCCAGCAGTGGGCTAGCGGGAGGGTACGGGTACGAGCAGTACTTC

j_gene: TRBJ2-3
v_gene: TRBV5-1
d_gene: TRBD2
abundance: .
CDR3aa: CASSLGWGGTDTQYF
CDR3nt: TGCGCCAGCAGCTTGGGGTGGGGGGGTACAGATACGCAGTATTTT

j_gene: TRBJ1-2
v_gene: TRBV6-6
d_gene: .
abundance: .
CDR3aa: CASSPSLQGGYGYTF
CDR3nt: TGTGCCAGCAGTCCCAGTTTGCAGGGCGGCTATGGCTACACCTTC

j_gene: TRBJ2-7
v_gene: TRBV5-4
d_gene: TRBD1
abundance: .
CDR3aa: CASSPGQGSYEQYF
CDR3nt: TGTGCCAGCAGCCCGGGACAGGGGTCCTACGAGCAGTACTTC

j_gene: TRBJ2-7
v_gene: TRBV28
d_gene: TRBD2
abundance: .
CDR3aa: CASSFRLAGGDYEQYF
CDR3nt: TGTGCCAGCAGTTTCCGGTTAGCGGGAGGGGACTACGAGCAGTACTTC

j_gene: TRBJ2-7
v_gene: TRBV10-3
d_gene: .
abundance: .
CDR3aa: CATSGGQEDYEQYF
CDR3nt: TGTGCCACCAGTGGGGGGCAGGAAGACTACGAGCAGTACTTC

j_gene: TRBJ1-5
v_gene: TRBV27
d_gene: TRBD1
abundance: .
CDR3aa: CASSLTASQGNQPQHF
CDR3nt: TGTGCCAGCAGTTTAACAGCCTCACAGGGGAATCAGCCCCAGCATTTT

j_gene: TRBJ2-3
v_gene: TRBV7-6
d_gene: .
abundance: .
CDR3aa: CASSFRAGPDTQYF
CDR3nt: TGTGCCAGCAGCTTTCGAGCAGGGCCAGATACGCAGTATTTT

j_gene: TRBJ1-1
v_gene: TRBV2
d_gene: .
abundance: .
CDR3aa: CASLGGTENTEAFF
CDR3nt: TGTGCCAGCCTGGGGGGGACTGAGAACACTGAAGCTTTCTTT

j_gene: TRBJ2-7
v_gene: TRBV28
d_gene: .
abundance: .
CDR3aa: CASTGTDSYEQYF
CDR3nt: TGTGCCAGCACAGGGACTGATTCCTACGAGCAGTACTTC

j_gene: TRBJ1-1
v_gene: TRBV9
d_gene: .
abundance: once
CDR3aa: CASSVVYGSTEAFF
CDR3nt: TGTGCCAGCAGCGTAGTATACGGGTCCACTGAAGCTTTCTTT

j_gene: TRBJ2-5
v_gene: TRBV27
d_gene: TRBD1
abundance: .
CDR3aa: CASSPRDRGVKEQYF
CDR3nt: TGTGCCAGCAGTCCGAGGGACAGGGGGGTAAAGGAGCAGTACTTC